These 29 T cell receptor beta chains came from one sample sequenced in a study of cytomegalovirus exposure and HLA in healthy donors (dated 2017 in TCRdb). Library preparation employed the immunoSEQ multiplex PCR assay. The multiplex PCR relied on a mix of 60 forward primers for TCR Vbeta segments and 13 reverse primers for TCR Jbeta segments. TCRdb mirrors the immuneACCESS table, restricted to in-frame sequences. Some clones are absent from its copies; in checked studies, under half trace to an unresolved V gene, and the reason for the others is unknown. The sample table lists about 180,000 clones, around four fifths of them with a count of one. Around 1.9% of the sample lies in the top ten. The sequencing input was PBMCs. The receptors here all came from a woman in her twenties or thirties in good health and CMV-seronegative.

The rearrangement joins TRBV7-9 to TRBJ1-5, with 7 bases that match TRBD1. Germline loops: CDR1 SEHNR, CDR2 FQNEAQ (reference sequence). Trimming cost V 3 bases and J 7 bases; bases outside gene matches: 12. CDR3 length equals 16 residues. CDR3 sequence reads: CASSLFTGVSKQPQHF. The CDR3 DNA sequence: TGTGCCAGCAGCTTGTTCACAGGGGTTTCAAAACAGCCCCAGCATTTT.

The V call is TRBV7-9, the J call TRBJ2-1, with TRBD1 identical over 9 bases. This CDR3 has 15 amino acids. The V gene's germline CDR1 is SEHNR and CDR2 FQNEAQ (reference sequence). Losses at the gene ends were 5 bases for V and 0 bases for J; bases not matched to a gene: 2. CDR3 in DNA: TGTGCCAGCAGCGCGACAGGGGGCTCCTACAATGAGCAGTTCTTC. Protein product: CASSATGGSYNEQFF.

In this sample, this clone turned up a few times. The chain uses TRBV5-1 and TRBJ2-5; D ambiguous. The germline V and J ends were trimmed by 7 bases and 5 bases, with 9 bases remaining between them. The germline V gene has CDR1 SGHRS and CDR2 YFSETQ. The length of the CDR3 is 11 residues. The CDR3 DNA sequence: TGCGCCAGCCGCGGAGAGGAGACCCAGTACTTC. Translation: CASRGEETQYF. Full variable domain (rest looked up from reference TRBV5-1 and TRBJ2-5): KAGVTQTPRYLIKTRGQQVTLSCSPISGHRSVSWYQQTPGQGLQFLFEYFSETQRNKGNFPGRFSGRQFSNSRSEMNVSTLELGDSALYLCASRGEETQYFGPGTRLLVL.

This clone was detected only once. V usage is TRBV18 and J usage is TRBJ1-1, with D possibly matching TRBD1 (6 bases). Trimming removed 2 bases at V and 0 bases at J, with 13 bases between. Looked up from germline, CDR1 is KGHSH and CDR2 is LQKENI. The CDR3 contains 16 residues. CDR3 in amino acids: CASSPTLGQLNTEAFF. For the CDR3, the DNA is TGTGCCAGCTCACCAACTTTAGGACAGTTGAACACTGAAGCTTTCTTT.

This clone was detected only once. The chain uses TRBV7-3 and TRBJ2-5; D perhaps matches TRBD2 (7 bases). This CDR3 comprises 15 residues. V lost 3 bases, J lost 3 bases, and 14 bases lay in between. From germline, CDR1 is SGHTA and CDR2 FQGTGA. The CDR3 sequence: CASSLMGGAEETQYF. CDR3 nucleotides: TGTGCCAGCAGCTTGATGGGGGGGGCCGAAGAGACCCAGTACTTC.

This rearrangement joins TRBV27 to TRBJ2-1, with 13 bases identical to TRBD2. Germline CDR1 reads MNHEY; CDR2 reads SMNVEV (reference sequence). The CDR3 has 14 amino acids. The V gene end was trimmed by 6 bases and the J gene end by 9 bases; junction bases not matched to a gene: 5. The CDR3 loop reads CASRLLAGGPEQFF. The CDR3 DNA is TGTGCCAGCAGACTACTAGCGGGGGGGCCTGAGCAGTTCTTC.

The chain carries TRBV6-1 and TRBJ2-2, with 8 bases identical to TRBD1. The V segment lost 6 bases and the J segment 1 base; nucleotides outside the gene matches: 1. Germline lookup yields CDR1 MNHNS and CDR2 SASEGT. The CDR3 contains 14 residues. The CDR3 sequence is CASRGQGNTGELFF. CDR3 coding DNA: TGTGCCAGCAGAGGACAGGGGAACACCGGGGAGCTGTTTTTT.

In this sample, this clone turned up once. Other DNA sequences in the sample encode the same CDR3. The J gene is TRBJ2-2, the V gene TRBV30, with 7 positions matching TRBD2. The V gene end was trimmed by 2 bases and the J gene end by 5 bases; junction bases not matched to a gene: 2. From germline, CDR1 is GTSNPN and CDR2 SVGIG (reference sequence). This CDR3 spans 13 amino acids. CDR3 nucleotides: TGTGCCTGGAGTCGCGGGGGTACCGGGGAGCTGTTTTTT. The encoded protein is CAWSRGGTGELFF.

This clone turned up a few times. The chain uses TRBV5-4 and TRBJ2-7, with 9 bases aligning to TRBD1. Germline lookup yields CDR1 SGHNT and CDR2 YYREEE (reference sequence). Unmatched junction bases numbered 4, after V lost 0 bases and J lost 3 bases. This CDR3 has 15 amino acids. CDR3 amino acids: CASSLGTGEYYEQYF. Written as DNA, the CDR3 is TGTGCCAGCAGCTTGGGGACAGGGGAATACTACGAGCAGTACTTC.

The chain joins TRBV19 to TRBJ1-1; D is uncertain. In germline, CDR1 is LNHDA, CDR2 SQIVND (reference sequence). V lost 1 base and J 7 bases, leaving 10 bases between the germline ends. The CDR3 is 13 amino acids. The CDR3: CASSIGAAVEAFF. In nucleotides, the CDR3 is TGTGCCAGTAGTATAGGGGCAGCCGTTGAAGCTTTCTTT.

This clone was picked up a small number of times. The V and J genes are TRBV6-4 and TRBJ2-1; 8 nucleotides match TRBD1. In germline, CDR1 is MRHNA, CDR2 SNTAGT. This CDR3 region has 13 residues. J was trimmed by 5 bases and V by 3 bases; bases with no gene match: 0. The chain's CDR3 is CASSETGDNEQFF. As DNA, the CDR3 is TGTGCCAGCAGTGAGACAGGGGACAATGAGCAGTTCTTC.

The chain is built from TRBV5-6 and TRBJ2-7, with D perhaps matching TRBD1 (6 bases). The CDR3 has 14 residues. V lost 2 bases and J 6 bases, leaving 15 bases between the germline ends. The germline V gene has CDR1 SGHDT and CDR2 YYEEEE. The CDR3 DNA reads as TGTGCCAGCAGCTTCGTACAGGGAAGGTCCGAGCAGTACTTC. As protein: CASSFVQGRSEQYF.

This clone occurred once. V and J are TRBV18 and TRBJ2-5; D gene unclear. The CDR3 covers 13 residues. Per germline, CDR1 KGHSH and CDR2 LQKENI. V was trimmed by 6 bases and J by 2 bases, leaving 10 bases between them. CDR3 DNA sequence: TGTGCCAGCTCTACATCCCTTCAAGAGACCCAGTACTTC. It yields the protein CASSTSLQETQYF.

This chain uses TRBV7-8 with TRBJ1-2, with D unresolved. The CDR3 has 15 residues. Germline CDR1 reads SGHVS; CDR2 reads FQNEAQ. V lost 0 bases, J lost 3 bases, and 11 bases lay in between. The CDR3 loop reads CASSLAQAMDYGYTF. For the CDR3, the DNA is TGTGCCAGCAGCTTAGCTCAGGCGATGGACTATGGCTACACCTTC. Drawing the rest from reference TRBV7-8 and TRBJ1-2, the complete variable domain is GAGVSQSPRYKVAKRGQDVALRCDPISGHVSLFWYQQALGQGPEFLTYFQNEAQLDKSGLPSDRFFAERPEGSVSTLKIQRTQQEDSAVYLCASSLAQAMDYGYTFGSGTRLTVV.

The chain uses TRBV27 and TRBJ2-7, with D possibly matching TRBD1 (5 bases). The ends were cut back, 1 base at V and 4 bases at J, with 8 bases in the middle. The CDR3 sequence is 13 residues long. CDR1 and CDR2 (germline): MNHEY, SMNVEV (reference sequence). CDR3 coding DNA: TGTGCCAGCAGTTTATACCAGGGTTACGAGCAGTACTTC. Translated, it gives CASSLYQGYEQYF.

This chain uses TRBV13 with TRBJ1-2; 7 nucleotides agree with TRBD1. CDR1 and CDR2 (germline): PRHDT, FYEKMQ (reference sequence). V dropped 4 bases and J dropped 3; count of bases not matched to a gene: 2. The CDR3 extends over 13 amino acids. The CDR3 loop is CASSYGQDYGYTF. CDR3 coding DNA: TGTGCCAGCAGCTACGGACAGGACTATGGCTACACCTTC.

CDR3 sequence reads: CASSPRRRVAQYF. DNA for the CDR3: TGTGCCAGCAGTCCCAGAAGGCGGGTGGCCCAGTACTTC. J is TRBJ2-5 and V is TRBV6-5; D may be TRBD2 (5 bases). The length of the CDR3 is 13 residues. Germline assignment: CDR1 MNHEY and CDR2 SVGAGI. V was shortened by 5 bases and J by 9 bases, with 16 bases between the two germline ends.

This chain joins TRBV27 and TRBJ2-1; a weak D match, TRBD2 (5 bases). V was trimmed by 5 bases and J by 9 bases, leaving 17 bases between them. The CDR3 sequence is 14 residues long. Looked up from germline, CDR1 is MNHEY and CDR2 is SMNVEV (reference sequence). The CDR3 loop reads CASSELAPWGEQFF. CDR3 DNA sequence: TGTGCCAGCAGTGAGCTAGCTCCCTGGGGTGAGCAGTTCTTC.

This chain connects TRBV5-4 to TRBJ2-7, with 10 bases that match TRBD2. Trimming took 0 bases from V and 7 from J; bases not matched to a gene: 4. The CDR3 contains 14 residues. Germline V CDR1 and CDR2: SGHNT, YYREEE (reference sequence). Here the CDR3 reads CASSLGGLASEQYF. The CDR3, as DNA: TGTGCCAGCAGCTTGGGGGGACTAGCGAGTGAGCAGTACTTC.

V gene TRBV6-1 combines with J gene TRBJ2-7; D perhaps matches TRBD1 (6 bases). Trimming shortened V by 4 bases and J by 0 bases, and 16 bases separated the two germline ends. CDR3 length: 16 amino acids. CDR1 and CDR2 from the germline V gene are MNHNS and SASEGT. CDR3 nucleotide sequence: TGTGCCAGCAGTGTAGCACAGGGTGCAAACTCCTACGAGCAGTACTTC. Protein sequence: CASSVAQGANSYEQYF.

V gene TRBV5-1 combines with J gene TRBJ2-7; 7 nucleotides agree with TRBD2. This CDR3 has 13 residues. Germline V lookup: CDR1 SGHRS, CDR2 YFSETQ. Germline trimming cut 5 bases from V and 4 bases from J; bases unmatched to any gene: 6. CDR3 bases: TGCGCCAGCAGGACAGCGGGGTCTTACGAGCAGTACTTC. Protein product: CASRTAGSYEQYF.

The CDR3 DNA reads TGCGCCAGCAGTGGAGGGAATGAAAAACTGTTTTTT. This gives the protein CASSGGNEKLFF. The chain has TRBV10-1 and TRBJ1-4; no definite D call. The CDR3 extends over 12 amino acids. Germline CDR1 is WNHNN and CDR2 is SYGVQD (reference sequence). Trimming took off 4 bases at V and 5 bases at J, with 5 bases between the two ends.

V gene TRBV6-1 combines with J gene TRBJ2-5, with D perhaps TRBD1 (5 bases). The CDR3 length is 14 residues. CDR1 is MNHNS, CDR2 SASEGT, per germline. Trimming took off 1 base at V and 4 bases at J, with 10 bases between the two ends. In nucleotides, the CDR3 is TGTGCCAGCAGTGAAGGGGCCAGGGTAGAGACCCAGTACTTC. Protein sequence: CASSEGARVETQYF.

In this sample, this clone turned up a few times. The chain uses TRBV6-5 and TRBJ1-3, with a weak D call TRBD1 (5 bases). Germline V gives CDR1 MNHEY, CDR2 SVGAGI. Trimming shortened V by 0 bases and J by 4 bases, and 10 bases separated the two germline ends. The CDR3 runs 15 residues. CDR3 sequence: CASSYSDTGGNTIYF. CDR3 coding DNA: TGTGCCAGCAGTTACTCGGACACTGGGGGAAACACCATATATTTT.

This clone was found a few times. The CDR3 nucleotides are TGTGCCAGCAGTGAAATTTACGGAGATGAAAAACTGTTTTTT. Translated: CASSEIYGDEKLFF. The genes are TRBV6-1 and TRBJ1-4; the D is unclear. Germline V gene lookup returns CDR1 MNHNS and CDR2 SASEGT. The CDR3 is 14 amino acids. Trimming took off 2 bases at V and 6 bases at J, with 10 bases between the two ends.

This chain connects TRBV18 to TRBJ1-4; weak D call: TRBD1 (5 bases). The CDR3 sequence is 15 residues long. In germline, CDR1 is KGHSH, CDR2 LQKENI. V was shortened by 4 bases and J by 5 bases, with 14 bases between the two germline ends. The CDR3 sequence is CASSLRGRLNEKLFF. CDR3 nucleotides: TGTGCCAGCTCACTACGGGGGAGACTCAATGAAAAACTGTTTTTT. The full variable domain, its missing parts supplied by reference TRBV18 and TRBJ1-4, is NAGVMQNPRHLVRRRGQEARLRCSPMKGHSHVYWYRQLPEEGLKFMVYLQKENIIDESGMPKERFSAEFPKEGPSILRIQQVVRGDSAAYFCASSLRGRLNEKLFFGSGTQLSVL.

The rearrangement uses TRBV6-1 and TRBJ2-7, with D hard to call. V was pared by 4 bases and J by 3 bases, with 7 bases between. The CDR3 is 12 residues long. CDR1 MNHNS and CDR2 SASEGT come from the germline V gene. CDR3 sequence: CASSVARYEQYF. The CDR3 nucleotides read TGTGCCAGCAGTGTGGCCCGCTACGAGCAGTACTTC.

V is TRBV29-1 and J is TRBJ1-2; a weak D match, TRBD1 (5 bases). The CDR3 runs 12 residues. The ends were cut back, 7 bases at V and 5 bases at J, with 14 bases in the middle. Germline assignment: CDR1 SQVTM and CDR2 ANQGSEA. Here the CDR3 reads CSADSRGYGYTF. The CDR3 DNA sequence: TGCAGCGCCGACAGTAGAGGATATGGCTACACCTTC.

This clone was seen a single time. The V and J genes are TRBV27 and TRBJ1-2; 7 bases are shared with TRBD1. Germline CDR1 is MNHEY and CDR2 is SMNVEV (reference sequence). The CDR3 has 16 amino acids. Losses at the gene ends were 5 bases for V and 1 base for J; bases not matched to a gene: 10. The CDR3: CASSPTPGQINYGYTF. CDR3 sequence (DNA): TGTGCCAGCAGTCCGACACCGGGACAGATTAACTATGGCTACACCTTC.